This T cell receptor beta chain came from a study of T cell responses to AZD1222 COVID-19 vaccine. V lost 5 bases, J lost 0 bases, and 4 bases lay in between. The germline V gene has CDR1 SQVTM and CDR2 ANQGSEA. The CDR3 extends over 11 amino acids. Profiled with immunoSEQ multiplex PCR; TCRdb holds only in-frame clones, not every one. The table lists roughly 130,000 clones, 94% of them singletons. The input for sequencing was peripheral blood, taken on day 0 of AZD1222 vaccination. This TCR was sampled from an adult in good health. The chain couples TRBV29-1 to TRBJ1-1; D is unclear. The CDR3, as DNA: TGCAGCGTTAGGCTGAACACTGAAGCTTTCTTT. Translated, it gives CSVRLNTEAFF.